These 12 T cell receptor beta chains share one sample of origin, sequenced in a study of vaccination and CD4 T cells after COVID-19. The treatment denotes: 10-day PBMC culture with coronavirus spike peptide pools or control peptides (ViraFEST assay). Antigens of these TCRs are unknown. The Oncomine TCR Beta short-read assay was applied to DNA of cultured CD4+ T cells. In TCRdb, the PCR reads were re-called with MiXCR into one record per CDR3 protein. The sample records 9,000 to 15,000 distinct CDR3 sequences, approximately 63% being singletons. The sequencing sample was made of CD4+ T cells from blood, cultured in vitro. The receptors come from a human donor who had recovered from COVID-19.

This clonotype was detected once. J is TRBJ1-4 and V is TRBV24-1, with 8 bases matching TRBD1. Germline V gene lookup returns CDR1 KGHDR and CDR2 SFDVKD. Trimming took 4 bases from V and 4 from J; bases not matched to a gene: 7. The CDR3 length is 16 residues. The CDR3 region is CATSDSGQGLNEKLFF. The CDR3 nucleotides read TGTGCCACCAGTGACTCCGGACAGGGTCTTAATGAAAAACTGTTTTTT.

The chain joins TRBV20-1 to TRBJ1-6, with 9 positions matching TRBD1. The V and J ends lost 4 bases and 12 bases, in that order; junction bases with no gene match: 7. This CDR3 has 13 residues. Germline-derived CDR1 and CDR2 are DFQATT and SNEGSKA (reference sequence). CDR3 DNA sequence: TGCAGTGCTAAAGGACAGGGGACTCAACCCCTCCACTTT. It yields the protein CSAKGQGTQPLHF.

Written as DNA, the CDR3 is TGTGCCACCGACACGGAGTTTAGGGCTTTCTTT. Translated, it gives CATDTEFRAFF. This chain joins TRBV7-9 and TRBJ1-1, with unresolved D. This CDR3 comprises 11 residues. V was clipped by 10 bases and J by 11 bases, with 17 bases between them. The germline V gene has CDR1 SEHNR and CDR2 FQNEAQ (reference sequence).

There are a few counts of this clonotype. The rearrangement uses TRBV27 and TRBJ1-5; TRBD1 agrees at 8 bases. Germline V gives CDR1 MNHEY, CDR2 SMNVEV (reference sequence). The CDR3 sequence is 14 residues long. J was trimmed by 6 bases and V by 8 bases; bases with no gene match: 9. The CDR3 sequence: CASSTDRGSQPQHF. The CDR3 bases are TGTGCCAGCTCCACTGACAGGGGATCTCAGCCCCAGCATTTT.

This chain joins TRBV24-1 and TRBJ2-1, with unresolved D. The germline gives CDR1 KGHDR, CDR2 SFDVKD. The CDR3 length is 14 residues. V was shortened by 4 bases and J by 9 bases, with 15 bases between the two germline ends. DNA of the CDR3: TGTGCCACCAGTGACTACAATAAGCAGACTGAGCAGTTCTTC. Translating it yields CATSDYNKQTEQFF.

The V call is TRBV7-2, the J call TRBJ2-2; D call uncertain. Germline CDR1 SGHTA, CDR2 FQGNSA. Trimming removed 5 bases from V and 0 bases from J, with 7 bases in between. There are 14 residues in the CDR3. The CDR3 region is CASSDGPNTGELFF. CDR3 DNA sequence: TGTGCCAGCAGCGACGGACCGAACACCGGGGAGCTGTTTTTT.

The chain has TRBV12-3 or TRBV12-4 and TRBJ2-3, with a tentative D call TRBD2 (5 bases). CDR3 length: 13 residues. The V end lost 8 bases, the J end lost 0 bases, and 9 bases lay between the germline ends. CDR3 nucleotide sequence: TGTGCCAGCTTGAGGGCTAGCACAGATACGCAGTATTTT. This encodes CASLRASTDTQYF.

This clonotype occurred a few times. The rearrangement links TRBV7-2 to TRBJ2-2; 10 bases match TRBD2. This CDR3 comprises 16 residues. V was clipped by 5 bases and J by 2 bases; unmatched bases: 5. The germline CDR1 and CDR2 sequences are SGHTA and FQGNSA. DNA of the CDR3: TGTGCCAGCAGCCGAAGCGGGAGGGCCAACACCGGGGAGCTGTTTTTT. The encoded protein is CASSRSGRANTGELFF.

The chain carries TRBV10-1 and TRBJ1-3, with TRBD1 identical over 7 bases. Looked up from germline, CDR1 is WNHNN and CDR2 is SYGVQD (reference sequence). The ends lost 6 bases at V and 2 bases at J; junction bases unmatched: 10. The CDR3 covers 16 residues. The chain's CDR3 is CASRGKGTAPGNTIYF. In DNA form, the CDR3 reads TGCGCCAGCAGGGGGAAAGGGACAGCGCCTGGAAACACCATATATTTT.

This clonotype is labeled as large. The chain recombines TRBV7-9 with TRBJ2-2, with 10 bases aligning to TRBD2. CDR1 and CDR2 (germline): SEHNR, FQNEAQ (reference sequence). This CDR3 is built from 15 residues. The V gene end was trimmed by 2 bases and the J gene end by 6 bases; junction bases not matched to a gene: 3. CDR3 in DNA: TGTGCCAGCAGCTTAAGAGCGGGAGGGCCCGGGGAGCTGTTTTTT. Its translation is CASSLRAGGPGELFF.

This clonotype showed up just a few times. The CDR3: CASSWSLAGLTGELFF. CDR3 in DNA: TGTGCCAGCAGTTGGTCTCTAGCGGGGCTCACCGGGGAGCTGTTTTTT. The rearrangement links TRBV6-5 to TRBJ2-2; 9 bases are a match to TRBD2. CDR1 MNHEY and CDR2 SVGAGI come from the germline V gene. The ends lost 4 bases at V and 4 bases at J; junction bases unmatched: 7. The length of the CDR3 is 16 residues.

The chain employs TRBV20-1 and TRBJ1-5; no definite D call. The CDR3 runs 12 residues. CDR1 DFQATT and CDR2 SNEGSKA come from the germline V gene (reference sequence). Deletions cut 7 bases from V and 4 bases from J, with 11 bases between. DNA for the CDR3: TGCAGTGGGGAGGGCAGTAATCAGCCCCAGCATTTT. It is translated as CSGEGSNQPQHF.